Listed here are 2 T cell receptor beta chains from one sample, sequenced in a study of sequential checkpoint blockade in melanoma. Treatment of the sample: randomized to nivolumab then ipilimumab (arm A) or the reverse (arm B). Profiled with immunoSEQ multiplex PCR; TCRdb holds only in-frame clones, not every one. The top ten hold around 18% of the sample, which has around 5,000 clones, roughly a fifth seen once. Sequencing used tumor tissue (inferred from file names), obtained from a patient given nivolumab and ipilimumab in sequence. Receptors were obtained from a human donor with melanoma.

In its sample, this clone ranks as medium-sized. The chain joins TRBV19 to TRBJ1-6; D gene uncertain. The V end was cut by 3 bases, the J end by 7 bases, with 16 bases between. The CDR3 has 16 amino acids. Germline CDR1 and CDR2: LNHDA and SQIVND (reference sequence). CDR3 nucleotides: TGTGCCAGTAGTATTTACCCTGGGCACGGGAATTCACCCCTCCACTTT. This translates into CASSIYPGHGNSPLHF.

The J gene is TRBJ1-1, the V gene TRBV28; 8 nucleotides line up with TRBD1. This CDR3 spans 17 amino acids. The germline gives CDR1 MDHEN, CDR2 SYDVKM. V trimming: 5 bases; J trimming: 5 bases; junction bases outside the gene matches: 16. The CDR3 DNA follows: TGTGCCAGCAGTGGGATCCAGGACAGGGTATGGGGTACTGAAGCTTTCTTT. Its protein is CASSGIQDRVWGTEAFF.